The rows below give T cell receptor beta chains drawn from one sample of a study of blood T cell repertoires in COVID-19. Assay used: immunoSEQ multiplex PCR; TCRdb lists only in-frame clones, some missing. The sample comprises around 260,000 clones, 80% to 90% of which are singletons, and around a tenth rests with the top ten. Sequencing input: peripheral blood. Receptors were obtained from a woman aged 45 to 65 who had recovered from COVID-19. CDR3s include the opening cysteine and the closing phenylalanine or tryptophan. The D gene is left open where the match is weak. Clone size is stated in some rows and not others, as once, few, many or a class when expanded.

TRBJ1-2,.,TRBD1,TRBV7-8,CASSWTGGRYTF,TGTGCCAGCAGTTGGACAGGGGGTCGCTACACCTTC
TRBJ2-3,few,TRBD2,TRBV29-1,CSVEDVYGRGGYTDTQYF,TGCAGCGTTGAAGATGTTTATGGGCGGGGGGGTTACACAGATACGCAGTATTTT
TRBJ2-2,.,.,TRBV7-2,CASSPLRGGELFF,TGTGCCAGCAGCCCACTCAGGGGCGGGGAGCTGTTTTTT
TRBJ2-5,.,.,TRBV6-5,CASSYSTGTLETQYF,TGTGCCAGCAGTTACTCGACGGGGACTCTGGAGACCCAGTACTTC
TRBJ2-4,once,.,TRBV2,CASSDGELAKNIQYF,TGTGCCAGCAGTGACGGGGAGCTAGCCAAAAACATTCAGTACTTC
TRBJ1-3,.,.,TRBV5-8,CASRVGSSGNTIYF,TGTGCCAGCAGGGTGGGCAGCTCTGGAAACACCATATATTTT
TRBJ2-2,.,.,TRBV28,CASRLSGELFF,TGTGCCAGTCGTTTGTCCGGGGAGCTGTTTTTT
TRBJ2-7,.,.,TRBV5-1,CASRSAYEQYF,TGCGCCAGCAGGTCTGCCTACGAGCAGTACTTC
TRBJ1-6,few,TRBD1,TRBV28,CASSNLQGGGGSPLHF,TGTGCCAGCAGCAACCTCCAGGGGGGCGGGGGGTCACCCCTCCACTTT
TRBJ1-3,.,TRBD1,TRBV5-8,CASSQGDAGNTIYF,TGTGCCAGCAGCCAGGGGGATGCTGGAAACACCATATATTTT
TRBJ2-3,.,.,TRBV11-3,CASSLDKRTAGTDTQYF,TGTGCCAGCAGCTTAGACAAGAGGACAGCTGGCACAGATACGCAGTATTTT
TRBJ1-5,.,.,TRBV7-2,CASSSRVDQPQHF,TGTGCCAGCAGCTCCAGGGTAGATCAGCCCCAGCATTTT
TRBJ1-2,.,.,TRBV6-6,CASSQDRNYGYTF,TGTGCCAGCAGCCAGGACAGAAACTATGGCTACACCTTC
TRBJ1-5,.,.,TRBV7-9,CASSPEGGNQPQHF,TGTGCCAGCAGCCCCGAGGGAGGCAATCAGCCCCAGCATTTT
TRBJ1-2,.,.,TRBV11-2,CASKRDNSGYTF,TGTGCCAGCAAGAGGGACAATTCTGGCTACACCTTC
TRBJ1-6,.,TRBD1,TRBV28,CASSGTASSYNSPLHF,TGTGCCAGCAGTGGGACAGCGAGCTCCTATAATTCACCCCTCCACTTT
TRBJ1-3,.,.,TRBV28,CASSQAGGSGNTIYF,TGTGCCAGCAGTCAAGCTGGGGGGTCTGGAAACACCATATATTTT
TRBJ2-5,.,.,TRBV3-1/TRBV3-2,CASSQGTIETQYF,TGTGCCAGCAGCCAAGGGACTATAGAGACCCAGTACTTC
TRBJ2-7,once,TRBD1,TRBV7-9,CASSATGGDEQYF,TGTGCCAGCAGTGCGACAGGGGGGGACGAGCAGTACTTC
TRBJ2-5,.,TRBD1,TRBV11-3,CASSSISLTGRETQYF,TGTGCCAGCAGCTCCATCTCTCTGACAGGGAGAGAGACCCAGTACTTC
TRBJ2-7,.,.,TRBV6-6,CASRNRDVYEQYF,TGTGCCAGCAGAAACAGGGATGTCTACGAGCAGTACTTC
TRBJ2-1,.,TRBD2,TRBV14,CASSPEGLADNEQFF,TGTGCCAGCAGCCCTGAGGGACTAGCGGACAATGAGCAGTTCTTC
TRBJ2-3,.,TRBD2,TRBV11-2,CASSPLAGATDTQYF,TGTGCCAGCAGCCCACTAGCGGGAGCTACAGATACGCAGTATTTT
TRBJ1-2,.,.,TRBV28,CASSFLDSYGYTF,TGTGCCAGCAGTTTTCTCGACAGCTATGGCTACACCTTC